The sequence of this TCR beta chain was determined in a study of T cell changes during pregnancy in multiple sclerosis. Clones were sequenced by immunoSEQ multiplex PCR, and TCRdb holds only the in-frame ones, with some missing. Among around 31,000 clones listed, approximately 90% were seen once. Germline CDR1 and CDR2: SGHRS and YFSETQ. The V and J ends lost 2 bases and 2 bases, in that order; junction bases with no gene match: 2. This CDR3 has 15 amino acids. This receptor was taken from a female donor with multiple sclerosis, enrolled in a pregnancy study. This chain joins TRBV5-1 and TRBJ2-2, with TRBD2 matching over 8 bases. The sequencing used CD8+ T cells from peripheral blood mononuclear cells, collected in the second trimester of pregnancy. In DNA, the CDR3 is TGCGCCAGCAGCTTAGCGGGAGCCAACACCGGGGAGCTGTTTTTT. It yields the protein CASSLAGANTGELFF.